This T cell receptor beta chain appears in the sequencing data of a study of tumor and adjacent non-tumor tissue in lung cancer. About the research overall: There were roughly 11 adenocarcinoma, a couple of squamous cell carcinoma and 1 small cell lung cancer cases.

Per the germline V gene, CDR1 is LGHNA and CDR2 is YNFKEQ. This CDR3 spans 15 amino acids. Trimming removed 3 bases from V and 8 bases from J, with 17 bases in between. TCRbeta libraries were built with three rounds of nested PCR, modified from ARM-PCR. TCRdb reanalysed the multiplex PCR reads using MiXCR and keeps one entry per CDR3 protein. The data show about 76,000 distinct CDR3 sequences, with approximately 68% seen just once and around 13% held by the top ten. This sample's RNA came from whole unsorted tissue. Donors were chemotherapy-naive, newly diagnosed lung cancer surgical patients in China, August–late 2014.

The sequencing sample was made of lung tumor tissue. V is TRBV4-2 and J is TRBJ1-5; no definite D call. The source is a woman between 70 and 85 years old with non-small cell lung cancer. The CDR3 sequence: CASSHLRANGKPQHF. CDR3 DNA: TGTGCCAGCAGCCACCTGCGTGCCAACGGTAAGCCCCAGCATTTT.